Presented here are 23 T cell receptor beta chains from one specimen sequenced in a study of prognosis after radiotherapy for stage I lung cancer. The TCR beta CDR3 region was amplified from genomic DNA, with two rounds of multiplex PCR being used for the amplification. Round one of PCR was performed, and it used primers specific to each TRBV and TRBJ gene. TCRdb analysed the multiplex PCR reads with MiXCR anew, one entry per CDR3 protein. In the table there are 13,000 or so distinct CDR3 sequences, approximately 53% of which are singletons. The material was PBMCs, obtained before or after stereotactic body radiation therapy (not recorded which). The receptors were sampled from a donor at least 50 years old with non-small cell lung cancer.

This clonotype was seen only once. A single base is all that separates this from a far larger clone, so a read error is likely. This rearrangement joins TRBV7-2 to TRBJ1-4; no definite D call. The germline V and J ends were trimmed by 5 bases and 0 bases, with 13 bases remaining between them. This CDR3 comprises 16 residues. Germline V gives CDR1 SGHTA, CDR2 FQGNSA. This CDR3 is CASSRGIPATNEKLFF. The CDR3 DNA is TGTGCCAGCAGCCGAGGGATACCCGCAACTAATGAAAAACTGTTTTTT.

On this clonotype itself: A far larger clone is a single base away, which makes a read error likely. It is likely a read error, because the conserved phenylalanine at the end of the CDR3 is missing. The chain uses TRBV12-3 or TRBV12-4 and TRBJ2-7, with TRBD2 matching 8 bases. The CDR3 totals 12 residues. Germline trimming cut 7 bases from V and 7 bases from J; bases unmatched to any gene: 6. CDR3 nucleotides: TGTGCCAGCACCATAACGGGGGGGGAGCAGTACTTA. Translation: CASTITGGEQYL.

Ten or more counts support this clonotype. V gene TRBV29-1 combines with J gene TRBJ2-1; tentatively, D is TRBD2 (6 bases). Trimming stripped 6 bases from V and 1 base from J, with 13 bases between. The length of the CDR3 is 14 residues. Germline assignment: CDR1 SQVTM and CDR2 ANQGSEA. The CDR3 sequence: CSVSTGTSYNEQFF. As DNA, the CDR3 is TGCAGCGTATCGACCGGGACTTCCTACAATGAGCAGTTCTTC.

By sample fraction, this clonotype is medium-sized. The chain is built from TRBV6-1 and TRBJ2-7; 7 bases align to TRBD1. The CDR3 consists of 15 residues. The V segment lost 3 bases and the J segment 0 bases; nucleotides outside the gene matches: 5. Germline V CDR1 and CDR2: MNHNS, SASEGT. CDR3 nucleotides: TGTGCCAGCAGTGACCCCGGGACAGCCTCCTACGAGCAGTACTTC. Its protein is CASSDPGTASYEQYF.

The chain joins TRBV11-3 to TRBJ2-2, with 8 positions matching TRBD2. This CDR3 is 17 amino acids long. Per the germline V gene, CDR1 is SGHNT and CDR2 is YENEEA. V lost 5 bases and J lost 3; bases outside the gene matches: 11. The chain's CDR3 is CASSLLVIAGYTGELFF. The CDR3 DNA is TGTGCCAGCAGCCTCTTAGTAATAGCGGGGTACACCGGGGAGCTGTTTTTT. The whole variable domain, remainder taken from reference TRBV11-3 and TRBJ2-2, is EAGVVQSPRYKIIEKKQPVAFWCNPISGHNTLYWYLQNLGQGPELLIRYENEEAVDDSQLPKDRFSAERLKGVDSTLKIQPAELGDSAVYLCASSLLVIAGYTGELFFGEGSRLTVL.

The CDR3 spells CAWSDETSGYEQYF. The CDR3 nucleotides read TGTGCCTGGAGTGATGAGACTAGCGGCTACGAGCAGTACTTC. The V call is TRBV30, the J call TRBJ2-7; 9 nucleotides match TRBD2. The germline V gene encodes CDR1 GTSNPN and CDR2 SVGIG (reference sequence). The junction had 4 bases not matched to a gene; V was cut back by 1 base and J by 3 bases. The CDR3 has 14 amino acids.

Concerning this clonotype: A far larger clone is only one base removed, so a read error is likely. V is TRBV9 and J is TRBJ1-1; no reliable D call. Germline lookup yields CDR1 SGDLS and CDR2 YYNGEE. The CDR3 loop spans 12 amino acids. V gave up 4 bases and J gave up 7 bases, with 11 bases separating them. The DNA of the CDR3 is TGTGCCAGCAGCAAGCTAGGCAATGAAGCTTTCTTT. Residues: CASSKLGNEAFF.

In this sample, this clonotype turned up many times. The genes are TRBV6-1 and TRBJ1-1, with D possibly TRBD1 on 6 matching bases. The germline V gene encodes CDR1 MNHNS and CDR2 SASEGT. Deletions cut 5 bases from V and 1 base from J, with 8 bases between. The CDR3 extends over 13 amino acids. CDR3: CASSPQGNTEAFF. The CDR3 coding sequence is TGTGCCAGCAGTCCACAGGGGAACACTGAAGCTTTCTTT.

This clonotype appeared a single time. This chain connects TRBV6-2 or TRBV6-3 to TRBJ1-5; D unresolved. The V and J ends lost 7 bases and 6 bases respectively, with 13 bases between them. Per germline, CDR1 MNHEY and CDR2 SVGEGT. The CDR3 spans 13 residues. CDR3 sequence (DNA): TGTGCCAGCACTTTAAAGGAGAGTCAGCCCCAGCATTTT. It yields the protein CASTLKESQPQHF.

This clonotype was seen many times. The V gene is TRBV4-1, the J gene TRBJ2-3, with D possibly being TRBD2 (6 bases). Germline V gene data show CDR1 as MGHRA and CDR2 as YSYEKL. This CDR3 has 16 residues. V was shortened by 1 base and J by 4 bases, with 15 bases between the two germline ends. The CDR3 DNA reads as TGCGCCAGCAGCCAAGGGGTTGGGACTCGATCAGATACGCAGTATTTT. Encoded protein: CASSQGVGTRSDTQYF.

This clonotype was detected ten times or more. The V call is TRBV7-9, the J call TRBJ2-5, with D perhaps TRBD1 (6 bases). Germline V gene sequence: CDR1 SEHNR, CDR2 FQNEAQ (reference sequence). Trimming pared 5 bases from V and 7 bases from J, leaving 17 bases between. CDR3 length: 14 amino acids. CDR3 nucleotide sequence: TGTGCCAGCAGCGGAGAAAACAGGGTTCGGACCCAGTACTTC. Protein sequence: CASSGENRVRTQYF.

V gene TRBV6-2 or TRBV6-3 combines with J gene TRBJ2-7, with TRBD2 identical over 8 bases. The CDR3 length is 14 residues. V was pared by 6 bases and J by 3 bases, with 7 bases of the junction left unmatched. Germline loops: CDR1 MNHEY, CDR2 SVGEGT. In DNA form, the CDR3 reads TGTGCCAGCAGCTCCCAGCGGGGGAACTACGAGCAGTACTTC. Protein sequence: CASSSQRGNYEQYF.

This chain uses TRBV27 with TRBJ2-2, with TRBD1 matching 10 bases. CDR1 and CDR2 from the germline V gene are MNHEY and SMNVEV (reference sequence). V was clipped by 5 bases and J by 1 base; unmatched bases: 7. This CDR3 has 17 amino acids. The CDR3 DNA reads TGTGCCAGCAGTCCATGGACAGGGGGACTGAACACCGGGGAGCTGTTTTTT. Amino acid sequence: CASSPWTGGLNTGELFF.

The CDR3 sequence: CSVGSTYEQYF. The CDR3 DNA follows: TGCAGCGTTGGAAGTACCTACGAGCAGTACTTC. The chain has TRBV29-1 and TRBJ2-7; no clear D gene. This CDR3 is 11 amino acids long. V was cut by 4 bases and J by 2 bases, with 6 bases left in between. Germline values: CDR1 SQVTM, CDR2 ANQGSEA.

This clonotype has a count of ten or more. The chain links TRBV12-3 or TRBV12-4 to TRBJ2-5; 10 bases are shared with TRBD2. The CDR3 loop spans 13 amino acids. The trim removed 4 bases at V and 5 bases at J, leaving 1 base unmatched. The CDR3: CASSYSGGETQYF. CDR3 coding DNA: TGTGCCAGCAGTTATAGCGGGGGGGAGACCCAGTACTTC.

On this clonotype: A junction end diverges from the germline sequence, so it may reflect a read error. The chain combines TRBV28 with TRBJ2-6; a possible D gene is TRBD2 (6 bases). CDR3 length: 16 amino acids. Per germline, CDR1 MDHEN and CDR2 SYDVKM. CDR3 sequence: CASSPIGDSGSNVLAF. In DNA, the CDR3 is TGTGCCAGCAGCCCCATCGGGGACTCTGGGTCCAACGTCCTGGCTTTC.

This clonotype was recorded at least ten times. This chain links TRBV4-1 with TRBJ2-3; no clear D gene. The CDR3 is 16 amino acids. CDR1 and CDR2 from the germline V gene are MGHRA and YSYEKL. V gave up 0 bases and J gave up 3 bases, with 13 bases separating them. The CDR3 sequence: CASSQERWGSTDTQYF. For the CDR3, the DNA is TGCGCCAGCAGCCAAGAAAGGTGGGGTTCTACAGATACGCAGTATTTT.

The chain joins TRBV28 to TRBJ2-3; possible D gene TRBD2, 6 bases. Trimming removed 7 bases at V and 5 bases at J, with 19 bases between. Germline lookup yields CDR1 MDHEN and CDR2 SYDVKM. The CDR3 loop spans 15 amino acids. The CDR3 coding sequence is TGTGCCAGCATTTTGCCCAGCGGGTTGATAGATACGCAGTATTTT. Translated, it gives CASILPSGLIDTQYF.

In its sample, this clonotype was seen once. DNA of the CDR3: TGTGCCACCAGCATCTGGACAGGGAGCTACGAGCAGTACTTC. Amino acids: CATSIWTGSYEQYF. The chain has TRBV15 and TRBJ2-7; 8 positions agree with TRBD1. The CDR3 covers 14 residues. Germline CDR1 and CDR2: LNHNV and YYDKDF (reference sequence). J was trimmed by 3 bases and V by 4 bases; bases with no gene match: 5.

Sample share makes this clonotype medium-sized (0.01 to 0.1%). This chain connects TRBV6-1 to TRBJ1-1, with D hard to call. The CDR3 consists of 12 residues. In germline, CDR1 is MNHNS, CDR2 SASEGT. The V end lost 3 bases, the J end lost 10 bases, and 12 bases lay between the germline ends. CDR3 residues: CASSEGRFGAFF. Written as DNA, the CDR3 is TGTGCCAGCAGTGAGGGAAGGTTTGGAGCTTTCTTT.

The chain has TRBV9 and TRBJ2-2, with 14 bases aligning to TRBD2. The V gene end was trimmed by 2 bases and the J gene end by 5 bases; junction bases not matched to a gene: 5. Germline CDR1 reads SGDLS; CDR2 reads YYNGEE. The CDR3 has 17 residues. CDR3 DNA: TGTGCCAGCAGCGTCCGAGGACTAGCGGGAGGAACCGGGGAGCTGTTTTTT. Protein sequence: CASSVRGLAGGTGELFF.

The rearrangement joins TRBV7-2 to TRBJ1-1; 7 bases align to TRBD1. The V gene's germline CDR1 is SGHTA and CDR2 FQGNSA. V trimming: 4 bases; J trimming: 5 bases; junction bases outside the gene matches: 13. This CDR3 is built from 16 residues. The DNA of the CDR3 is TGTGCCAGCAGCTCTAGCCCGGGACAGTGGGGGACTGAAGCTTTCTTT. Translated, it gives CASSSSPGQWGTEAFF. Drawing the rest from reference TRBV7-2 and TRBJ1-1, the complete variable domain is GAGVSQSPSNKVTEKGKDVELRCDPISGHTALYWYRQSLGQGLEFLIYFQGNSAPDKSGLPSDRFSAERTGGSVSTLTIQRTQQEDSAVYLCASSSSPGQWGTEAFFGQGTRLTVV.

This chain joins TRBV7-8 and TRBJ2-4; a possible D gene is TRBD1 (6 bases). Germline-derived CDR1 and CDR2 are SGHVS and FQNEAQ. This CDR3 region has 14 residues. Trimming stripped 5 bases from V and 2 bases from J, with 10 bases between. CDR3: CASSLRDTKNIQYF. The CDR3 coding sequence is TGTGCCAGCAGCCTCCGGGACACCAAAAACATTCAGTACTTC. Full variable domain (rest looked up from reference TRBV7-8 and TRBJ2-4): GAGVSQSPRYKVAKRGQDVALRCDPISGHVSLFWYQQALGQGPEFLTYFQNEAQLDKSGLPSDRFFAERPEGSVSTLKIQRTQQEDSAVYLCASSLRDTKNIQYFGAGTRLSVL.